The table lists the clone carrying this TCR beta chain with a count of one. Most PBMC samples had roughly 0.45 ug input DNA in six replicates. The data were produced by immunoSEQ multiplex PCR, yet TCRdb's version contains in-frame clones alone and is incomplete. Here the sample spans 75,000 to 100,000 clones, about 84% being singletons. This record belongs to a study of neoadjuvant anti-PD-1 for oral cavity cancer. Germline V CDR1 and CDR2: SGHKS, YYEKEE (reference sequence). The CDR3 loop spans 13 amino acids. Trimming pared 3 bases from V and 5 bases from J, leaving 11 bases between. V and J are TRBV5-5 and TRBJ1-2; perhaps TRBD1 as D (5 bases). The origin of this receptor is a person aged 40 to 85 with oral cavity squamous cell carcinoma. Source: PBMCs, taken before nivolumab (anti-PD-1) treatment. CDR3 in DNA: TGTGCCAGCAGCTCCCAGGACATTTATGGCTACACCTTC. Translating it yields CASSSQDIYGYTF. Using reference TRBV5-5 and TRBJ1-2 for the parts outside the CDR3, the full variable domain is DAGVTQSPTHLIKTRGQQVTLRCSPISGHKSVSWYQQVLGQGPQFIFQYYEKEERGRGNFPDRFSARQFPNYSSELNVNALLLGDSALYLCASSSQDIYGYTFGSGTRLTVV.